This entry concerns a single T cell receptor beta chain. The sample holds many counts of this clonotype. There is no known antigen for this receptor. Base qualities were left out, and no much larger clone turns up one base away. Sequenced on an Illumina HiSeq 1500. The raw public reads went through TCRdb reprocessing: fastp at Q25, MiXCR clone calling, in-frame beta chains kept. Records with the same CDR3 protein are collapsed into one entry carrying the most frequent genes and DNA. This sample has about 740,000 distinct CDR3 sequences in its table, and roughly a third of those were observed once. Clones ranked in the top ten supply roughly 2.8% of the sample. This record comes from a study of T cell repertoires in cytomegalovirus infection (dated by TCRdb to 2018 to 2020). Background on the whole study: Because public TCR beta signatures pointed to carriage of CMV infection together with the matching HLA type, the HLA type of each donor mattered for the analysis.

The CDR3 covers 14 residues, taking in both the cysteine and the phenylalanine. CDR3 DNA only is kept here, 42 bases in frame from base 1. Sequences MDHEN (CDR1) and SYDVKM (CDR2) are obtained from the germline V gene. V and J lose 2 bases and 3 bases, and a span of 11 bases separates them. The investigation overall reported the following: In the ex vivo response, HLA-C-restricted CMV-specific TCR beta clonotypes were dominant, and in two of eight donors the single most frequent clonotype came from this HLA-C-restricted group. In both this cohort and an independent roughly 330-donor cohort, the cumulative frequency of public TCR beta family members distinguished carriers of CMV infection plus the relevant HLA type.

Specimen: PBMCs. The chain uses TRBV28 and TRBJ2-7; the D segment cannot be called with confidence. The TCR comes from a human donor in good health (CMV status not recorded). Some clones in this sample may be carry-over from other donors' samples. CDR3 reads: CASSLIEANYEQYF. The base sequence is TGTGCCAGCAGTTTAATTGAGGCCAACTACGAGCAGTACTTC.